The 6 T cell receptor beta chains listed next were all sequenced from one sample in a study of cytomegalovirus exposure and HLA in healthy donors (dated by TCRdb to the late 2010s). Library generation was performed with the immunoSEQ multiplex PCR assay. A mixture of 60 forward primers for TCR Vbeta segments and 13 reverse primers for TCR Jbeta segments was used in the multiplex PCR. The table comes from immuneACCESS by way of TCRdb, which keeps in-frame sequences with V and J called. Part of the clones is missing from these tables; in studies checked, under half for an unresolved V gene and the rest for unknown reasons. The sample data list more than 150,000 clones, and approximately 81% of these were observed just once. In total, the top ten clones hold around 2.2% of the sample. Sequencing input: PBMCs. The receptors shown here come from a woman in her late teens or twenties in good health and CMV-seropositive.

V gene TRBV9 combines with J gene TRBJ2-3, with TRBD2 identical over 7 bases. V lost 4 bases, J lost 7 bases, and 3 bases stayed unmatched. CDR3 length equals 12 residues. The germline gives CDR1 SGDLS, CDR2 YYNGEE. The CDR3 DNA sequence: TGTGCCAGCAGCCCGGGGGGAAATACGCAGTATTTT. Its protein is CASSPGGNTQYF.

The chain couples TRBV2 to TRBJ2-3; D possibly corresponds to TRBD2 (6 bases). The CDR3 consists of 15 residues. Per germline, CDR1 SNHLY and CDR2 FYNNEI. Trimming stripped 6 bases from V and 2 bases from J, with 15 bases between. The CDR3 sequence is CASSDPSVLTDTQYF. CDR3 nucleotide sequence: TGTGCCAGCAGCGACCCTAGCGTTCTCACAGATACGCAGTATTTT.

The CDR3 DNA reads TGTGCCAGCAGCCGACAGGGGGCACTGGGCACCGGGGAGCTGTTTTTT. Residues: CASSRQGALGTGELFF. The chain couples TRBV7-2 to TRBJ2-2; 10 bases map to TRBD1. Trimming at V came to 5 bases and at J to 4 bases, leaving 7 bases not matched to a gene. The CDR3 is made up of 16 amino acids. Germline CDR1 SGHTA, CDR2 FQGNSA.

The genes are TRBV5-1 and TRBJ2-1, with D unclear. V lost 4 bases and J lost 7, with 12 bases in between. CDR1 and CDR2 (germline): SGHRS, YFSETQ. The CDR3 is 13 amino acids. The chain's CDR3 is CASSKHNSNEQFF. The CDR3 DNA reads TGCGCCAGCAGCAAACACAATTCGAATGAGCAGTTCTTC.

The sample holds a few counts of this clone. This chain joins TRBV4-2 and TRBJ2-6, with D tentatively TRBD1 (6 bases). This CDR3 is 17 amino acids long. Germline loops: CDR1 LGHNA, CDR2 YNFKEQ. Trimming cost V 0 bases and J 0 bases, with 9 bases left between them. Here the CDR3 reads CASSQEDSSSGANVLTF. The DNA of the CDR3 is TGTGCCAGCAGCCAAGAGGACAGTAGCTCTGGGGCCAACGTCCTGACTTTC.

The CDR3: CATGTGGYNEQFF. The CDR3 coding sequence is TGTGCCACCGGGACAGGGGGGTACAATGAGCAGTTCTTC. The gene calls are TRBV19 and TRBJ2-1; TRBD1 matches 11 bases. The junction had 3 bases not matched to a gene; V was cut back by 10 bases and J by 4 bases. CDR3 length: 13 amino acids. Germline assignment: CDR1 LNHDA and CDR2 SQIVND (reference sequence).